These 28 T cell receptor beta chains were all obtained from the same sample, sequenced in a study of control samples from healthy donors and cancer patients. Measured with immunoSEQ multiplex PCR; TCRdb has only the in-frame clones, and not every one. The table includes tens of thousands of clones, roughly 83% detected once. Material for sequencing was PBMCs. The receptor source for this set is an older man with lung cancer.

The rearrangement joins TRBV24-1 to TRBJ2-3, with D tentatively TRBD1 (5 bases). Germline V gene lookup returns CDR1 KGHDR and CDR2 SFDVKD. V lost 0 bases and J lost 1, with 7 bases in between. The CDR3 is made up of 15 amino acids. The CDR3 loop reads CATSDLRGGTDTQYF. The CDR3 DNA sequence: TGTGCCACCAGTGATTTGAGGGGCGGCACAGATACGCAGTATTTT.

The rearrangement links TRBV2 to TRBJ2-1, with D hard to call. The CDR3 length is 13 residues. Deletions cut 6 bases from V and 0 bases from J, with 6 bases between. The germline gives CDR1 SNHLY, CDR2 FYNNEI. DNA of the CDR3: TGTGCCAGCAGGCTTAGCTCCTACAATGAGCAGTTCTTC. Translating gives CASRLSSYNEQFF.

The J gene is TRBJ1-4, the V gene TRBV28, with unresolved D. V gave up 4 bases and J gave up 8 bases, with 14 bases separating them. The CDR3 totals 14 residues. Looked up from germline, CDR1 is MDHEN and CDR2 is SYDVKM. This CDR3 is CASSSRESWEKLFF. CDR3 nucleotide sequence: TGTGCCAGCAGTTCCAGAGAAAGCTGGGAAAAACTGTTTTTT. The variable domain in full, completed from reference TRBV28 and TRBJ1-4, reads DVKVTQSSRYLVKRTGEKVFLECVQDMDHENMFWYRQDPGLGLRLIYFSYDVKMKEKGDIPEGYSVSREKKERFSLILESASTNQTSMYLCASSSRESWEKLFFGSGTQLSVL.

This clone has more than one count but fewer than ten. V gene TRBV7-6 combines with J gene TRBJ1-1, with D possibly TRBD1 on 5 matching bases. Deletions cut 5 bases from V and 3 bases from J, with 16 bases between. The CDR3 extends over 15 amino acids. Germline V gives CDR1 SGHVS, CDR2 FNYEAQ. The CDR3 loop reads CASSERQLVDTEAFF. CDR3 in DNA: TGTGCCAGCAGCGAAAGACAGCTGGTGGACACTGAAGCTTTCTTT.

This clone has only a few counts. The chain joins TRBV19 to TRBJ1-6, with D maybe TRBD1 (5 bases). The V gene's germline CDR1 is LNHDA and CDR2 SQIVND (reference sequence). The CDR3 is made up of 13 amino acids. Trimming took off 7 bases at V and 7 bases at J, with 11 bases between the two ends. The CDR3 reads CASKGRENSPLHF. CDR3 in DNA: TGTGCCAGTAAGGGCAGGGAAAATTCACCCCTCCACTTT. The full variable domain, completed using reference TRBV19 and TRBJ1-6, is DGGITQSPKYLFRKEGQNVTLSCEQNLNHDAMYWYRQDPGQGLRLIYYSQIVNDFQKGDIAEGYSVSREKKESFPLTVTSAQKNPTAFYLCASKGRENSPLHFGNGTRLTVT.

This sequence joins TRBV6-2 or TRBV6-3 and TRBJ2-3; a weak D match, TRBD1 (5 bases). V was clipped by 0 bases and J by 0 bases, with 22 bases between them. Germline loops: CDR1 MNHEY, CDR2 SVGEGT. CDR3 length: 20 amino acids. CDR3 DNA: TGTGCCAGCAGTTACTCCACGGACATTCCCAAGGTCCATAGCACAGATACGCAGTATTTT. Encoded protein: CASSYSTDIPKVHSTDTQYF.

The V gene is TRBV24-1, the J gene TRBJ2-3; D possibly corresponds to TRBD1 (5 bases). V was shortened by 1 base and J by 0 bases, with 13 bases between the two germline ends. CDR1 and CDR2 (germline): KGHDR, SFDVKD. This CDR3 has 17 residues. The CDR3 nucleotides are TGTGCCACCAGTGATTTTCAGGGAACTTGGAGCACAGATACGCAGTATTTT. Protein sequence: CATSDFQGTWSTDTQYF.

This clone was seen once. One end of the junction fails to match germline, which may point to a read error. The genes are TRBV6-1 and TRBJ2-7; possible D gene TRBD1, 6 bases. The germline V gene has CDR1 MNHNS and CDR2 SASEGT. The CDR3 totals 11 residues. CDR3 loop: CASSEPGQRHF. CDR3 bases: TGTGCCAGCAGTGAACCTGGACAGCGGCACTTC.

The chain links TRBV10-1 to TRBJ2-3; the match to TRBD2 covers 8 bases. The CDR3 covers 16 residues. The V gene end was trimmed by 1 base and the J gene end by 5 bases; junction bases not matched to a gene: 8. Germline CDR1 reads WNHNN; CDR2 reads SYGVQD (reference sequence). Written as DNA, the CDR3 is TGCGCCAGCAGTGAGTGGCCGGGGGGGCCGAGAGATACGCAGTATTTT. Encoded protein: CASSEWPGGPRDTQYF.

The genes are TRBV19 and TRBJ1-5; D gene uncertain. The germline V and J ends were trimmed by 5 bases and 0 bases, with 8 bases remaining between them. This CDR3 comprises 14 residues. Germline values: CDR1 LNHDA, CDR2 SQIVND (reference sequence). CDR3 region: CASSLWDSNQPQHF. CDR3 coding DNA: TGTGCCAGTAGTCTCTGGGATAGCAATCAGCCCCAGCATTTT.

The J gene is TRBJ2-2, the V gene TRBV6-1; 7 nucleotides match TRBD1. The J segment lost 5 bases and the V segment lost 3 bases, leaving 15 bases of the junction unmatched. Per germline, CDR1 MNHNS and CDR2 SASEGT. This CDR3 has 18 residues. The CDR3 protein is CASSDYRDSFLRTGELFF. Written as DNA, the CDR3 is TGTGCCAGCAGTGACTACCGGGACAGTTTTCTGAGGACCGGGGAGCTGTTTTTT.

J is TRBJ1-2 and V is TRBV29-1; D may be TRBD1 (5 bases). Germline V gene data show CDR1 as SQVTM and CDR2 as ANQGSEA. V lost 7 bases, J lost 5 bases, and 14 bases lay in between. The CDR3 is 12 amino acids. CDR3 amino acids: CSAKRPGYGYTF. The DNA for the CDR3 is TGCAGCGCTAAGAGGCCAGGGTATGGCTACACCTTC.

The rearrangement uses TRBV14 and TRBJ1-6, with D unresolved. Germline values: CDR1 SGHDN, CDR2 FVKESK. Trimming removed 2 bases from V and 5 bases from J, with 10 bases in between. The CDR3 covers 15 residues. CDR3: CASSQSRTHNSPLHF. The CDR3 nucleotides read TGTGCCAGCAGCCAAAGCAGGACTCATAATTCACCCCTCCACTTT.

The chain employs TRBV29-1 and TRBJ1-1, with 10 bases identical to TRBD1. With V trimmed by 7 bases and J by 0 bases, 8 bases remained unmatched. Germline V gene sequence: CDR1 SQVTM, CDR2 ANQGSEA. There are 15 residues in the CDR3. In DNA form, the CDR3 reads TGCAGCGGTAGACAGGGGGCCGGTTTGAACACTGAAGCTTTCTTT. It encodes CSGRQGAGLNTEAFF.

This clone was recorded a few times. The chain joins TRBV24-1 to TRBJ1-2; D may be TRBD1 (5 bases). In germline, CDR1 is KGHDR, CDR2 SFDVKD. The CDR3 covers 16 residues. Trimming stripped 4 bases from V and 6 bases from J, with 20 bases between. This CDR3 is CATSDRHPGPKDGYTF. As DNA, the CDR3 is TGTGCCACCAGTGACCGCCATCCGGGGCCGAAGGATGGCTACACCTTC.

The chain combines TRBV10-2 with TRBJ1-1; a possible D gene is TRBD1 (5 bases). The CDR3 consists of 11 residues. V lost 6 bases to trimming and J lost 6 bases, with 8 bases between them. Germline CDR1 reads WSHSY; CDR2 reads SAAADI. The CDR3 loop is CASRGGAEAFF. The CDR3 DNA follows: TGCGCCAGCAGGGGGGGAGCTGAAGCTTTCTTT.

This clone was picked up a small number of times. The chain uses TRBV4-3 and TRBJ2-1, with 8 nucleotides matching TRBD2. The length of the CDR3 is 16 residues. V lost 0 bases to trimming and J lost 9 bases; unmatched junction nucleotides: 10. The germline CDR1 and CDR2 sequences are LGHNA and YSLEER. CDR3 in amino acids: CASSQDGGGGSSEQFF. The CDR3 DNA reads TGCGCCAGCAGCCAAGATGGGGGCGGGGGGTCTTCTGAGCAGTTCTTC.

This chain links TRBV6-1 with TRBJ1-1; 8 bases fit TRBD1. Germline lookup yields CDR1 MNHNS and CDR2 SASEGT. The CDR3 runs to 16 residues. V lost 4 bases, J lost 1 base, and 8 bases stayed unmatched. The CDR3 DNA sequence: TGTGCCAGCAGTGGACCACCAGGGGGCAAGAACACTGAAGCTTTCTTT. Amino acids: CASSGPPGGKNTEAFF.

The chain employs TRBV19 and TRBJ2-7; perhaps D is TRBD1 or TRBD2 (5 bases each). This CDR3 region has 15 residues. Trimming took off 4 bases at V and 3 bases at J, with 16 bases between the two ends. Per the germline V gene, CDR1 is LNHDA and CDR2 is SQIVND (reference sequence). Here the CDR3 reads CASSKTRGTNYEQYF. The DNA of the CDR3 is TGTGCCAGTAGTAAGACCCGGGGCACCAACTACGAGCAGTACTTC.

This clone was detected only a few times. This chain uses TRBV19 with TRBJ1-2, with D hard to call. This CDR3 is 16 amino acids long. V dropped 8 bases and J dropped 5 bases, with 24 bases sitting between them. CDR1 and CDR2 (germline): LNHDA, SQIVND (reference sequence). For the CDR3, the DNA is TGTGCCAGTTCCCAAGGATCGGCAGGTCGACTTTATGGCTACACCTTC. It translates to CASSQGSAGRLYGYTF.

This chain's CDR3 is CASSSTSDPPDTQYF. CDR3 nucleotides: TGCGCCAGCAGCTCGACTAGCGACCCCCCAGATACGCAGTATTTT. The chain carries TRBV5-1 and TRBJ2-3; 8 bases are shared with TRBD2. CDR1 is SGHRS, CDR2 YFSETQ, per germline. With 3 bases clipped from V and 4 bases from J, the junction kept 7 bases outside the gene matches. CDR3 length: 15 residues.

In regard to this clone: A single base is all that separates this from a far larger clone, so a read error is likely. This sequence joins TRBV5-1 and TRBJ2-3, with D possibly called TRBD1 or TRBD2 (5 bases each). Trimming took 4 bases from V and 6 from J, leaving 15 bases between them. CDR1 and CDR2 from the germline V gene are SGHRS and YFSETQ. The CDR3 spans 14 residues. This CDR3 is CASSAGGVRDTQYF. CDR3 bases: TGCGCCAGCAGCGCTGGGGGTGTCCGCGATACGCAGTATTTT.

The genes are TRBV9 and TRBJ1-2; TRBD1 is a possible D gene (6 bases). This CDR3 has 14 residues. V was cut by 3 bases and J by 4 bases, with 13 bases left in between. The germline V gene has CDR1 SGDLS and CDR2 YYNGEE. This CDR3 reads CASSADRALYGYTF. In nucleotides, the CDR3 is TGTGCCAGCAGCGCGGACAGAGCCCTCTATGGCTACACCTTC.

This chain joins TRBV5-6 and TRBJ2-7; TRBD1 is a possible D gene (6 bases). The CDR3 loop spans 15 amino acids. The germline gives CDR1 SGHDT, CDR2 YYEEEE. Trimming pared 5 bases from V and 0 bases from J, leaving 15 bases between. The CDR3, as DNA: TGTGCCAGCAGGATGGAACAGGGCCGCTCCTACGAGCAGTACTTC. Its protein is CASRMEQGRSYEQYF.

The J gene is TRBJ1-6, the V gene TRBV6-5; possible D gene TRBD1, 6 bases. Germline lookup yields CDR1 MNHEY and CDR2 SVGAGI. The length of the CDR3 is 15 residues. V lost 6 bases and J lost 2, with 11 bases in between. CDR3 region: CASRVGATYNSPLHF. The CDR3, as DNA: TGTGCCAGCAGGGTGGGGGCTACCTATAATTCACCCCTCCACTTT.

CDR3: CASRKGGNTIYF. DNA of the CDR3: TGTGCCAGCAGGAAGGGGGGAAACACCATATATTTT. V usage is TRBV25-1 and J usage is TRBJ1-3, with a weak D call TRBD1 (5 bases). Germline loops: CDR1 MGHDK, CDR2 SYGVNS. This CDR3 spans 12 amino acids. Trimming left V 6 bases short and J 4 bases short, with 7 bases between.

The V call is TRBV27, the J call TRBJ1-1; a possible D gene is TRBD1 (6 bases). CDR3 size: 15 residues. Between the trimmed V and J ends, which lost 7 bases and 1 base, there was a span of 16 bases. The germline V gene has CDR1 MNHEY and CDR2 SMNVEV (reference sequence). CDR3 protein: CASTTPGATNTEAFF. DNA of the CDR3: TGTGCCAGCACTACCCCGGGGGCCACGAACACTGAAGCTTTCTTT.

With regard to this clone: An end of the junction differs from the germline gene, which may be a read error. CDR3 loop: CVSSWIGTSGNEQFF. The CDR3 coding sequence is TGTGTCAGCAGCTGGATCGGGACTAGCGGCAATGAGCAGTTCTTC. The J gene is TRBJ2-1, the V gene TRBV11-3; 11 bases line up with TRBD2. The V gene's germline CDR1 is SGHNT and CDR2 YENEEA. The length of the CDR3 is 15 residues.